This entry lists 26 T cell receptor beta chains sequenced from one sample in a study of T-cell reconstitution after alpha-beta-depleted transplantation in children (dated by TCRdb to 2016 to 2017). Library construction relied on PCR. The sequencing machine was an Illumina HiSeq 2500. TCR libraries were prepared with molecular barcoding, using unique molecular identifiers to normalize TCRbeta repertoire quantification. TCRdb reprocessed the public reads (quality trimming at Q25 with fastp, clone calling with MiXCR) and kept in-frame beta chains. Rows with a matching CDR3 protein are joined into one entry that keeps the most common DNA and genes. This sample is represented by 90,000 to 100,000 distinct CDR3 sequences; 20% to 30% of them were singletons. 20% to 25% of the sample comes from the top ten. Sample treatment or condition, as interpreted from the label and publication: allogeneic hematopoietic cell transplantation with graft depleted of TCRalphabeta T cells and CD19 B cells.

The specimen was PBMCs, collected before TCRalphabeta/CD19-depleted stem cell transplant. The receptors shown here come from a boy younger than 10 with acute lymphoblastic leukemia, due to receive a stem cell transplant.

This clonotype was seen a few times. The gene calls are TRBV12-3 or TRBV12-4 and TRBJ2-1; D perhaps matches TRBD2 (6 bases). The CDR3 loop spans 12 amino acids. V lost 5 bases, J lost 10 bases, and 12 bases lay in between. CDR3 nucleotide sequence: TGTGCCAGCAGTCCCTCCAGCGGGGAGCAGTTCTTC. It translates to CASSPSSGEQFF.

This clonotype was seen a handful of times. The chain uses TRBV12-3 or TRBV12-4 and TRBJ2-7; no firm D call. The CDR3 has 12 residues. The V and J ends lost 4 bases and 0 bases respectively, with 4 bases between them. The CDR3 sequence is CASSYVSYEQYF. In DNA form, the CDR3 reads TGTGCCAGCAGTTACGTCTCCTACGAGCAGTACTTC.

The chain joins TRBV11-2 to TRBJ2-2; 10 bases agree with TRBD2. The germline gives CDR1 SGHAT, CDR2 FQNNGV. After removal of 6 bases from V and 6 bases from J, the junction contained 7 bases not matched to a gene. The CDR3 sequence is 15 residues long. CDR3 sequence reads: CASSQWTSGAGELFF. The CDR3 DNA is TGTGCCAGCAGTCAGTGGACTAGCGGAGCCGGGGAGCTGTTTTTT.

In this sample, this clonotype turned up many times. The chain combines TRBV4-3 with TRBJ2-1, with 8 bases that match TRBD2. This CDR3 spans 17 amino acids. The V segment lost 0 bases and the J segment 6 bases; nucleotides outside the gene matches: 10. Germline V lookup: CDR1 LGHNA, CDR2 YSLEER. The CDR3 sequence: CASSQDPAGGRVNEQFF. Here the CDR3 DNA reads TGCGCCAGCAGCCAAGATCCGGCGGGAGGCCGGGTCAATGAGCAGTTCTTC.

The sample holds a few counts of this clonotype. CDR3 sequence: CASSQDLKTGYTGELFF. The DNA of the CDR3 is TGTGCCAGCAGCCAAGATCTAAAGACAGGGTACACCGGGGAGCTGTTTTTT. This chain uses TRBV3-1 with TRBJ2-2, with TRBD1 identical over 7 bases. The trim removed 0 bases at V and 3 bases at J, leaving 7 bases unmatched. The germline V gene has CDR1 LGHDT and CDR2 YNNKEL (reference sequence). The CDR3 sequence is 17 residues long.

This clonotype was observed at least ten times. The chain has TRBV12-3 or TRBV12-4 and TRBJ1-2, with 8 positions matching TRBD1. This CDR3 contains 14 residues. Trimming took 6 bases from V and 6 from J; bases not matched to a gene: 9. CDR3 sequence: CASSPTGGGHGYTF. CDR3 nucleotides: TGTGCCAGCAGCCCAACAGGGGGAGGCCATGGCTACACCTTC.

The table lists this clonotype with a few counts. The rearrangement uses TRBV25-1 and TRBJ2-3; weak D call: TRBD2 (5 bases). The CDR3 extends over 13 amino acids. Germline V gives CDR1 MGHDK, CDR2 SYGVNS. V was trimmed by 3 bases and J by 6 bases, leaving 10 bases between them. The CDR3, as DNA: TGTGCCAGCAGTGACGGAGGCGCGGATACGCAGTATTTT. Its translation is CASSDGGADTQYF.

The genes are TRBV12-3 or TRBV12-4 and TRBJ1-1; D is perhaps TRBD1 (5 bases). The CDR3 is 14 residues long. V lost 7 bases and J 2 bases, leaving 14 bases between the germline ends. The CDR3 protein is CASTYSGTNTEAFF. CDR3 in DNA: TGTGCCAGCACCTACTCCGGGACCAACACTGAAGCTTTCTTT.

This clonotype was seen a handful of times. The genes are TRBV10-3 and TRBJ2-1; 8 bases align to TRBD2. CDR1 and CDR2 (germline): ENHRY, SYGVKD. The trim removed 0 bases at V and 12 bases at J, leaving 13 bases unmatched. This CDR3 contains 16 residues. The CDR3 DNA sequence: TGTGCCATCAGTGAGTCCCACTTTTCAGGACTAGCCAGGCAGTTCTTC. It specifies CAISESHFSGLARQFF.

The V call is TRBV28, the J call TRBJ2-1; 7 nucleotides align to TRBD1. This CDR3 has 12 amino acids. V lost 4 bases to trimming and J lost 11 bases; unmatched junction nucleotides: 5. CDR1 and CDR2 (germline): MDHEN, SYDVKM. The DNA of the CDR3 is TGTGCCAGCAGTTACGACAGGGATAAGCAGTTCTTC. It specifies CASSYDRDKQFF.

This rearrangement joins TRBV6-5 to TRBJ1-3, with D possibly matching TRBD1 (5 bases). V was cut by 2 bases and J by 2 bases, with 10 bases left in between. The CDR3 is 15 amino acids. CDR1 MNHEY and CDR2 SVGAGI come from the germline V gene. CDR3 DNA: TGTGCCAGCAGTTACACCGGGACGGCTGGAAACACCATATATTTT. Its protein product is CASSYTGTAGNTIYF.

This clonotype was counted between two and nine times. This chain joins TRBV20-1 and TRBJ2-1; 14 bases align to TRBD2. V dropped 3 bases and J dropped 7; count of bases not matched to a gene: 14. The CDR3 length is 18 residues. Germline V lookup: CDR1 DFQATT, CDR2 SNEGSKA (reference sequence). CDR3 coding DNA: TGCAGTGCTAGCCCCTCGGGACTAGCGGGAGTCCAGAAAAATGAGCAGTTCTTC. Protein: CSASPSGLAGVQKNEQFF.

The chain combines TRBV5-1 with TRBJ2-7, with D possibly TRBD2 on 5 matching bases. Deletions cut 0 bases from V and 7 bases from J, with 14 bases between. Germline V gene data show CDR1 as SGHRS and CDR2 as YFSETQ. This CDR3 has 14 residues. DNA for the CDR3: TGCGCCAGCAGCTTGGCCGAGTCGGACTCGGAGCAGTACTTC. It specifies CASSLAESDSEQYF.

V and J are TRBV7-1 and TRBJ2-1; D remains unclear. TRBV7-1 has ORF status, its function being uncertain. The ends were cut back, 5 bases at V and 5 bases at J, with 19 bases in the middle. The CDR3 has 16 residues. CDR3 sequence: CASSPGPVLGNNEQFF. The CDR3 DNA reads TGTGCCAGCAGCCCCGGGCCAGTATTAGGGAACAATGAGCAGTTCTTC.

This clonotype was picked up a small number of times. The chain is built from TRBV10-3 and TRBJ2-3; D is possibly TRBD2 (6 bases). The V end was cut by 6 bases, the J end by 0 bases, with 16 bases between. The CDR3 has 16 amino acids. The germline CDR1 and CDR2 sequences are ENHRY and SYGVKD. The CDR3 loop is CAIRDNSGVSTDTQYF. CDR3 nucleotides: TGTGCCATCAGAGATAATAGCGGAGTGAGCACAGATACGCAGTATTTT.

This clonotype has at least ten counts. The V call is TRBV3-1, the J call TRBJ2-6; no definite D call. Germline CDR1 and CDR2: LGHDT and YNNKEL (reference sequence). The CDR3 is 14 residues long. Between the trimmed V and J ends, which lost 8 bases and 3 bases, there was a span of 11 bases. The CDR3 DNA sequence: TGTGCCAGCGCCCTGTCTAGTGGGGCCAACGTCCTGACTTTC. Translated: CASALSSGANVLTF.

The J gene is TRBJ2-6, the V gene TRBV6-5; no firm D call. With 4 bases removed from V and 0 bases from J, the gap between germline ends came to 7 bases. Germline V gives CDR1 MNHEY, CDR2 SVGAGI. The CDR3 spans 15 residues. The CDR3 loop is CASSSHNSGANVLTF. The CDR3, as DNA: TGTGCCAGCAGTTCCCACAACTCTGGGGCCAACGTCCTGACTTTC.

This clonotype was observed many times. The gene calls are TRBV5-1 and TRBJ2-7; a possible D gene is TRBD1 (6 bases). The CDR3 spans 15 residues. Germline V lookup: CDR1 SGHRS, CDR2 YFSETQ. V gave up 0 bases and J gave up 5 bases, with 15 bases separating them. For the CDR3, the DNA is TGCGCCAGCAGCTTGGCGTCTCAGGGGACCCACGAGCAGTACTTC. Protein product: CASSLASQGTHEQYF.

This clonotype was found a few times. CDR3 in amino acids: CAIREQVPNTGELFF. For the CDR3, the DNA is TGTGCCATCAGAGAGCAGGTGCCGAACACCGGGGAGCTGTTTTTT. The genes are TRBV10-3 and TRBJ2-2; D is unclear. The CDR3 runs 15 residues. Germline CDR1 is ENHRY and CDR2 is SYGVKD. Trimming pared 6 bases from V and 0 bases from J, leaving 11 bases between.

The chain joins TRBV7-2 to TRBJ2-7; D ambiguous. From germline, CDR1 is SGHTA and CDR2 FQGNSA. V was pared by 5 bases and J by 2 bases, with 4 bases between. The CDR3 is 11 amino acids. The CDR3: CASSGPYEQYF. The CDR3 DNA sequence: TGTGCCAGCAGCGGACCCTACGAGCAGTACTTC. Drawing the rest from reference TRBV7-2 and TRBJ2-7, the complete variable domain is GAGVSQSPSNKVTEKGKDVELRCDPISGHTALYWYRQSLGQGLEFLIYFQGNSAPDKSGLPSDRFSAERTGGSVSTLTIQRTQQEDSAVYLCASSGPYEQYFGPGTRLTVT.

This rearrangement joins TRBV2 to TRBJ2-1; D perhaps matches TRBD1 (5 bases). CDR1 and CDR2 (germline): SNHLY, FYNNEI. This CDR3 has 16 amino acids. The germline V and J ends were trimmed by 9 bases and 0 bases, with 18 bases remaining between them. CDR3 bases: TGTGCCAGTTCCCTTCAGGGCTTAAGCTCCTACAATGAGCAGTTCTTC. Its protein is CASSLQGLSSYNEQFF.

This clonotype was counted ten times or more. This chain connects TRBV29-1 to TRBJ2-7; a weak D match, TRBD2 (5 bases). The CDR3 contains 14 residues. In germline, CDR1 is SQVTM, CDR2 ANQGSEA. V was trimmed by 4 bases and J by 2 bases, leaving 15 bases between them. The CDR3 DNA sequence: TGCAGCGTTGGAGGGAGCCTGCCCCCCTACGAGCAGTACTTC. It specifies CSVGGSLPPYEQYF.

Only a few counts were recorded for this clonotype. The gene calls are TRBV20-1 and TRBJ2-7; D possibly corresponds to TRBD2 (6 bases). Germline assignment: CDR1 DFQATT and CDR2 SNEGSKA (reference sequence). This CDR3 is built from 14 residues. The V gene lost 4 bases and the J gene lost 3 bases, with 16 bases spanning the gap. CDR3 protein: CSATAEGIDYEQYF. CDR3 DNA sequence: TGCAGTGCTACAGCGGAGGGTATTGACTACGAGCAGTACTTC.

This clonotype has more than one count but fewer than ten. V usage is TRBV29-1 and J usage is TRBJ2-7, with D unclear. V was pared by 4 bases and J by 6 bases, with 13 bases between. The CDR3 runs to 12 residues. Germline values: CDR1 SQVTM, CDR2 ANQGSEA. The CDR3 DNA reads TGCAGCGTTGTCCTAGAAAGAGGCGAGCAGTACTTC. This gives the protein CSVVLERGEQYF.

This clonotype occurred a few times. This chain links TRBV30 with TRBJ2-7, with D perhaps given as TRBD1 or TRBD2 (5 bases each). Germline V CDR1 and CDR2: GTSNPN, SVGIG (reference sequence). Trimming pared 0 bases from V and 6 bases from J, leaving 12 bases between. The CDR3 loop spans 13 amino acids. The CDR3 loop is CAWSVLKGSEQYF. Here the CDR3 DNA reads TGTGCCTGGAGTGTACTGAAGGGGAGCGAGCAGTACTTC.

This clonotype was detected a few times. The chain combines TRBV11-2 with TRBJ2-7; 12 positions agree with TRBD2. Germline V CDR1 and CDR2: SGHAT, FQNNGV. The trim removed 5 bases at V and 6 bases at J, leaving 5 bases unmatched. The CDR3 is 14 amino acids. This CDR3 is CASSRTSGIAEQYF. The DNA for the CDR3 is TGTGCCAGCAGCCGGACTAGCGGGATTGCCGAGCAGTACTTC.